The present TCR beta chain was sequenced within a study of Ad26.COV2.S vaccination and SARS-CoV-2 variants. General study findings and limits: Vaccine recipients posted higher spike-specific TCR breadth than their placebo counterparts. Breadth measured for non-spike TCRs was similar across vaccine and placebo recipients. There was a possibility that the TCR breadth and depth analyses underestimated total T cell responses.

Treatment reported: around 19 received Ad26.COV2.S at low or high dose, single or two shots; roughly 5 received placebo; per-sample allocation not given. Each sample was drawn 63 days after the first injection (of vaccine or placebo). Germline CDR1 SGHNT, CDR2 YYREEE (reference sequence). The CDR3 length is 14 residues. The V end was cut by 0 bases, the J end by 3 bases, with 10 bases between. Notes on this clone: The target antigen is unknown.

Some clones are missing from TCRdb's copy, which holds only in-frame ones; the method was immunoSEQ multiplex PCR. The repertoire includes 300,000 to 350,000 clones, roughly 90% of them detected once, and approximately 5.9% sits in the top ten. The chain links TRBV5-4 to TRBJ2-7; D is unresolved. This receptor was identified in a person between 18 and 60 years old who received the Ad26.COV2.S COVID-19 vaccine or a placebo. Here the sequenced sample was peripheral blood, taken in a trial of Ad26.COV2.S vaccine versus placebo. CDR3 residues: CASSLAGKVYEQYF. DNA for the CDR3: TGTGCCAGCAGCTTGGCAGGAAAAGTCTACGAGCAGTACTTC.